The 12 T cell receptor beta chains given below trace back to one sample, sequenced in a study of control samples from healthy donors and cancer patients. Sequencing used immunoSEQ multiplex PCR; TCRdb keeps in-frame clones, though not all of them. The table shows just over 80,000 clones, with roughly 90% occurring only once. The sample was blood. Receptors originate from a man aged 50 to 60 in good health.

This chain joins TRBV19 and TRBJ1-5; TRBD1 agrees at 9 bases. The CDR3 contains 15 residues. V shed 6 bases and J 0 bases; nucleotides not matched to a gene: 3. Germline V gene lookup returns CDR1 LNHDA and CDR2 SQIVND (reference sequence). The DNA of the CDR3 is TGTGCCAGTAGACAGGGGGCCAATAGCAATCAGCCCCAGCATTTT. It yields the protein CASRQGANSNQPQHF.

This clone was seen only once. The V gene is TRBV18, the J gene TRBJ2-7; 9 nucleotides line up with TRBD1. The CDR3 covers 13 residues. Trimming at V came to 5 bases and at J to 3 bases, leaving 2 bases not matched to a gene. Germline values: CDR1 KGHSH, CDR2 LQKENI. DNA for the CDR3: TGTGCCAGCTCAGAGGGACAGGGCTACGAGCAGTACTTC. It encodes CASSEGQGYEQYF.

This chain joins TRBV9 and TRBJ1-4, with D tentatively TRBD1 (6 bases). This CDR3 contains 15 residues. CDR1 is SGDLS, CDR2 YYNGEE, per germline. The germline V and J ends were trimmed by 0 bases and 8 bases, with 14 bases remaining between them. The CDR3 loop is CASSVEWGAGEKLFF. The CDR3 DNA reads TGTGCCAGCAGCGTAGAGTGGGGGGCAGGCGAAAAACTGTTTTTT.

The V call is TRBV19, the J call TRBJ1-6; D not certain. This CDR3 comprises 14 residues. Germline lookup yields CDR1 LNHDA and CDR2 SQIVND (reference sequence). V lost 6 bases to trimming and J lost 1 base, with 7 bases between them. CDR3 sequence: CASSQRSYNSPLHF. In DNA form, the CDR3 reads TGTGCCAGTAGCCAAAGATCCTATAATTCACCCCTCCACTTT.

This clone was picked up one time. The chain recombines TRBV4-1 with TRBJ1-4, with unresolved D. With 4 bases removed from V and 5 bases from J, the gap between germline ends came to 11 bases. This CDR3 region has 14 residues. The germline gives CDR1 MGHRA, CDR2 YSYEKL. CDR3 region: CASSPGRTNEKLFF. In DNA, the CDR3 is TGCGCCAGCAGCCCCGGGAGAACCAATGAAAAACTGTTTTTT.

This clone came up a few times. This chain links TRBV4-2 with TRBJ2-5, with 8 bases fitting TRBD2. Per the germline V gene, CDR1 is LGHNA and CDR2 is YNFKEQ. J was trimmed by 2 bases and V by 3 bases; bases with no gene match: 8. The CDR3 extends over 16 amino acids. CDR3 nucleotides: TGTGCCAGCAGCCAGTCCCGGGGGGGCAGTCAAGAGACCCAGTACTTC. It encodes CASSQSRGGSQETQYF.

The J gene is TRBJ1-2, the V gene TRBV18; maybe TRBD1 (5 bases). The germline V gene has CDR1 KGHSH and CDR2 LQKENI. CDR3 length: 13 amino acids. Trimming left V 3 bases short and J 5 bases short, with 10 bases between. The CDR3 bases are TGTGCCAGCTCACCGGGGACTGCTTATGGCTACACCTTC. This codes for CASSPGTAYGYTF.

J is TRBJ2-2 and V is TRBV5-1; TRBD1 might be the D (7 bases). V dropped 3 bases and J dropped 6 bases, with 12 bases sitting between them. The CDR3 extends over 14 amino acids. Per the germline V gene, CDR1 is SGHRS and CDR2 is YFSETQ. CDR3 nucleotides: TGCGCCAGCAGCTCCACAGGGGAGGCCGGGGAGCTGTTTTTT. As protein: CASSSTGEAGELFF.

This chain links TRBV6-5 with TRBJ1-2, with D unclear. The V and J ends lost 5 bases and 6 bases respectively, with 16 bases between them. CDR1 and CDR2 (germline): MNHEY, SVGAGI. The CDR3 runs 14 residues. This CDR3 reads CASSTTVLYDGYTF. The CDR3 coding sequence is TGTGCCAGCAGTACTACTGTTTTGTATGATGGCTACACCTTC.

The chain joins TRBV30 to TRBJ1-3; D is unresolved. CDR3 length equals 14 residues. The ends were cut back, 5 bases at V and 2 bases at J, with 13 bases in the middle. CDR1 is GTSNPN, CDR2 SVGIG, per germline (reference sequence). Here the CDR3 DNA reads TGTGCCTGGTCGCCCCGTACCCCTGGAAACACCATATATTTT. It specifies CAWSPRTPGNTIYF.

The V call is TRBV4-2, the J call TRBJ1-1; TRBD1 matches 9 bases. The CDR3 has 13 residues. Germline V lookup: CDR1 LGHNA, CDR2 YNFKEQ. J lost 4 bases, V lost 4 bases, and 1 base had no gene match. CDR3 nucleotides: TGTGCCAGCAGCCCGGACAGGGGCACTGAAGCTTTCTTT. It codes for CASSPDRGTEAFF.

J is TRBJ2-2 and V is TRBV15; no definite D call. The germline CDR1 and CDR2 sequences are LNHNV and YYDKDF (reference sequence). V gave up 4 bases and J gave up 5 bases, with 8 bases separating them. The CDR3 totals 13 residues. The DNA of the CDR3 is TGTGCCACCAGCATCGGCGTTACCGGGGAGCTGTTTTTT. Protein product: CATSIGVTGELFF.